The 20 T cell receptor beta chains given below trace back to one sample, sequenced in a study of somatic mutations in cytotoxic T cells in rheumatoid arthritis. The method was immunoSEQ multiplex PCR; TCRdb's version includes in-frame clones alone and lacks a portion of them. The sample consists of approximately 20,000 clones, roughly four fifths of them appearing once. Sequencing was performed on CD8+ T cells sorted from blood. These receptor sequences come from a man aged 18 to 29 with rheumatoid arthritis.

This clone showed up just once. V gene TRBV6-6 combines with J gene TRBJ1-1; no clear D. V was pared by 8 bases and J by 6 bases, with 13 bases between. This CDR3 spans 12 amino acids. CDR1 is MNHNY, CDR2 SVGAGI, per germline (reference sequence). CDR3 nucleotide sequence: TGTGCCAGCTATGGTGGAGAGTCTGAAGCTTTCTTT. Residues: CASYGGESEAFF.

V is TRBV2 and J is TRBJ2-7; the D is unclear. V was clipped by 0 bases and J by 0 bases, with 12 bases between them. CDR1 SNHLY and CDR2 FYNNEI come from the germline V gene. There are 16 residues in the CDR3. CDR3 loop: CASSEAPWLSSYEQYF. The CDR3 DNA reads TGTGCCAGCAGTGAAGCGCCGTGGCTTAGCTCCTACGAGCAGTACTTC.

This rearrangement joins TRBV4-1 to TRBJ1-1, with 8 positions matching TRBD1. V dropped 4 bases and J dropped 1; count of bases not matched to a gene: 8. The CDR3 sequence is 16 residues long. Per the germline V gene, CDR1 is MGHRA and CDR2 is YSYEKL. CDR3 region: CASSLTGTGRNTEAFF. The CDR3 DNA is TGCGCCAGCAGCCTAACGGGGACAGGACGGAACACTGAAGCTTTCTTT.

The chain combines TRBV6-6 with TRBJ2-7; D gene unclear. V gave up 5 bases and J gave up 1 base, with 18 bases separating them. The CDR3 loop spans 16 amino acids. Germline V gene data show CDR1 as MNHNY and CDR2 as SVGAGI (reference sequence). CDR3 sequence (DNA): TGTGCCAGCAGTAACACGGGCCCAGAACTATCCTACGAGCAGTACTTC. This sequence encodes CASSNTGPELSYEQYF.

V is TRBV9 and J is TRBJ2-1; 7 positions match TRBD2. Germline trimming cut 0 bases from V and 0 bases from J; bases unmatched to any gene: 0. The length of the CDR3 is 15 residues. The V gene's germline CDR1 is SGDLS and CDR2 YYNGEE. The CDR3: CASSVGGGSYNEQFF. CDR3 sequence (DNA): TGTGCCAGCAGCGTAGGGGGGGGCTCCTACAATGAGCAGTTCTTC. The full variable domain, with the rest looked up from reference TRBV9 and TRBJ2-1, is DSGVTQTPKHLITATGQRVTLRCSPRSGDLSVYWYQQSLDQGLQFLIQYYNGEERAKGNILERFSAQQFPDLHSELNLSSLELGDSALYFCASSVGGGSYNEQFFGPGTRLTVL.

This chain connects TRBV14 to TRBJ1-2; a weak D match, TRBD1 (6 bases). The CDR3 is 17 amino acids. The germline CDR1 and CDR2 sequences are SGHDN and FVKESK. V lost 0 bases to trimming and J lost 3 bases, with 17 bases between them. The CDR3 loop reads CASSQDYRGSPYYGYTF. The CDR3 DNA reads TGTGCCAGCAGCCAAGATTATAGGGGGTCCCCCTACTATGGCTACACCTTC.

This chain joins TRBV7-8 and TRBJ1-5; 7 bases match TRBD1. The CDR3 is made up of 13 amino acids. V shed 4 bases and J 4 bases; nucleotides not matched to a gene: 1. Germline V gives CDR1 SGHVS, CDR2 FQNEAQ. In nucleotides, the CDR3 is TGTGCCAGCAGCTCACAGGGGAATCAGCCCCAGCATTTT. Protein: CASSSQGNQPQHF.

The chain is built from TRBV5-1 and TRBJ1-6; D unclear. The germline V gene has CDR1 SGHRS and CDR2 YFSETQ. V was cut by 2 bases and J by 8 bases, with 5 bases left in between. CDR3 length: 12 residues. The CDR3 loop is CASSFNYSPLHF. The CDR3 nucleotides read TGCGCCAGCAGCTTTAACTATTCACCCCTCCACTTT.

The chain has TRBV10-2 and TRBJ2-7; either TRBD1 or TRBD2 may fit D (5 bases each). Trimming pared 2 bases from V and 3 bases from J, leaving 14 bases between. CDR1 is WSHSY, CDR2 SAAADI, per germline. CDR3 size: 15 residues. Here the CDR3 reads CASSELQGPFYEQYF. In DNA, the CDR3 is TGCGCCAGCAGTGAGCTTCAGGGACCCTTCTACGAGCAGTACTTC.

CDR3 in DNA: TGCGCCAGCAGCCAAGCCATGGACTACGAGCAGTACTTC. It is translated as CASSQAMDYEQYF. The V gene is TRBV4-3, the J gene TRBJ2-7; D call uncertain. The germline V gene has CDR1 LGHNA and CDR2 YSLEER. CDR3 length equals 13 residues. V was clipped by 1 base and J by 3 bases, with 7 bases between them.

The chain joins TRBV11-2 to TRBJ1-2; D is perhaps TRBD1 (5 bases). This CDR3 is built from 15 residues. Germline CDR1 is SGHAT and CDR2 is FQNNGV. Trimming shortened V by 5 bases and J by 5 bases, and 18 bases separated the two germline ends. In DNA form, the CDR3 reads TGTGCCAGCAGCCCACCCGGGACTGAGCTGTATGGCTACACCTTC. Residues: CASSPPGTELYGYTF.

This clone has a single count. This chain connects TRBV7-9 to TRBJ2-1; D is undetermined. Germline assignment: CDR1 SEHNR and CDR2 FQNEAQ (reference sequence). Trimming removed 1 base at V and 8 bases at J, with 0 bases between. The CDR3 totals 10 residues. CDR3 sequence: CASSLDEQFF. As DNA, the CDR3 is TGTGCCAGCAGCTTAGATGAGCAGTTCTTC. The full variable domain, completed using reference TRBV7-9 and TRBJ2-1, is DTGVSQNPRHKITKRGQNVTFRCDPISEHNRLYWYRQTLGQGPEFLTYFQNEAQLEKSRLLSDRFSAERPKGSFSTLEIQRTEQGDSAMYLCASSLDEQFFGPGTRLTVL.

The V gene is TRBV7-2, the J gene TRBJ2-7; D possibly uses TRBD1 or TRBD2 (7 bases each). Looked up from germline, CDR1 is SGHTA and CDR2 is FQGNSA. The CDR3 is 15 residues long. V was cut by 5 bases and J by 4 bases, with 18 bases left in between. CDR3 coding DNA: TGTGCCAGCAGCATCAAAGGGAGGGGGCTGTACGAGCAGTACTTC. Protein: CASSIKGRGLYEQYF.

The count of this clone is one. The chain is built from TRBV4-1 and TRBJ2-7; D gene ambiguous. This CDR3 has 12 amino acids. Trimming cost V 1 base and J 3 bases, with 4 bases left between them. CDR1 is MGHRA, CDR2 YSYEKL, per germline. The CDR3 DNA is TGCGCCAGCAGCCAAGGGGTCTACGAGCAGTACTTC. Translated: CASSQGVYEQYF.

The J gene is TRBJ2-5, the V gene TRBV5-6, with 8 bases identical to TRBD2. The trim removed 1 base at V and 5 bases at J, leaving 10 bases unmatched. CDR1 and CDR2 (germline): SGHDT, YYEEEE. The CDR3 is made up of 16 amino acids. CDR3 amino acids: CASSLKRGQGGETQYF. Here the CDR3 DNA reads TGTGCCAGCAGCTTGAAGCGGGGGCAAGGTGGGGAGACCCAGTACTTC.

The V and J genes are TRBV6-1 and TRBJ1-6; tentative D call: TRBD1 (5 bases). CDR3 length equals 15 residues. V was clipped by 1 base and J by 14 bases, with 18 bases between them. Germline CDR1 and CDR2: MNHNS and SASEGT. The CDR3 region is CASSEGGVQSGSLHF. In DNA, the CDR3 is TGTGCCAGCAGTGAAGGGGGGGTCCAATCAGGCTCCCTCCACTTT.

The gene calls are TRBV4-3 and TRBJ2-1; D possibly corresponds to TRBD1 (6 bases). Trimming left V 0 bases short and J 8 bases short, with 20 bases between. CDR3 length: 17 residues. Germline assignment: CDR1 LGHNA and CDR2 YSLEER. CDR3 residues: CASSQDVSGAVGDEQFF. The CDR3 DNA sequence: TGCGCCAGCAGCCAAGATGTGTCAGGGGCCGTGGGCGATGAGCAGTTCTTC.

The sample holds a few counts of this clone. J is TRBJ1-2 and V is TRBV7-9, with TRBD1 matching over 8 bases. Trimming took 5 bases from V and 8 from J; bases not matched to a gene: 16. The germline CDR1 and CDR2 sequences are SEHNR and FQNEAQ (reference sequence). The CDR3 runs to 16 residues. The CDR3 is CASSLPQDRVRRGYTF. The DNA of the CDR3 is TGTGCCAGCAGCCTTCCGCAGGACAGGGTGAGGAGGGGCTACACCTTC.

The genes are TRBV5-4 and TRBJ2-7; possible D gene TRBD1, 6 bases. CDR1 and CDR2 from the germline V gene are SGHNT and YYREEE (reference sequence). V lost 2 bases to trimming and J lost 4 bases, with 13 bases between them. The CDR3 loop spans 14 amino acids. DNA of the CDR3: TGTGCCAGCAGCTTCGGGGCAGGGGATTACGAGCAGTACTTC. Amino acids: CASSFGAGDYEQYF.

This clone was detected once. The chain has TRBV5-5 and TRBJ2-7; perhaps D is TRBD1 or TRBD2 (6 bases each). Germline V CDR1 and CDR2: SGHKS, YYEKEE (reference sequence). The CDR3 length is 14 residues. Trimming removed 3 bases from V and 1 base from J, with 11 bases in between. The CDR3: CASSSGASSYEQYF. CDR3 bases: TGTGCCAGCAGCTCGGGGGCCTCGTCCTACGAGCAGTACTTC.